This TCR beta chain was recorded in a study of cytomegalovirus exposure and HLA in healthy donors. Study-level findings and limits: DRB1 had the most TCR associations and HLA-C the fewest, a later analysis found, with rates varying by HLA locus.

Use of 60 Vbeta and 13 Jbeta primers characterized the PCR. Measured with immunoSEQ multiplex PCR; TCRdb has only the in-frame clones, and not every one. The sample lists about 140,000 clones; about 80% were seen once. As regards this clone: The antigen remains unidentified.

Sampled while nominally healthy, donors likely had unrecorded immune exposures. Specimen: PBMCs. The receptor comes from a man between 18 and 35 years old in good health and CMV-seronegative.

CDR3 protein: CASSPWTGEQFF. The CDR3 nucleotides are TGTGCCAGCAGCCCATGGACAGGGGAGCAGTTCTTC. The chain recombines TRBV7-2 with TRBJ2-1; 8 nucleotides agree with TRBD1. With 5 bases clipped from V and 10 bases from J, the junction kept 4 bases outside the gene matches. From germline, CDR1 is SGHTA and CDR2 FQGNSA. The CDR3 totals 12 residues.